These 10 T cell receptor beta chains were all obtained from the same sample, sequenced in a study of OX40 agonist ivuxolimab in advanced cancers. TCRdb keeps only in-frame clones here, not all; method: immunoSEQ multiplex PCR. Of about 94,000 clones in the sample, around 87% are singletons; the top ten hold 0.31%. Material: CD4+ or CD8+ T cells sorted from blood, obtained in a trial of the OX40 agonist ivuxolimab. Receptors originate from an adult with an advanced solid tumor such as melanoma, head and neck, liver or kidney cancer.

The genes are TRBV10-3 and TRBJ1-6; tentative D call: TRBD1 (5 bases). Germline loops: CDR1 ENHRY, CDR2 SYGVKD. Trimming cost V 2 bases and J 5 bases, with 10 bases left between them. This CDR3 has 15 residues. The CDR3 loop reads CAISEVGADNSPLHF. The CDR3 DNA follows: TGTGCCATCAGTGAGGTCGGGGCCGATAATTCACCCCTCCACTTT.

The chain links TRBV4-2 to TRBJ2-1, with 9 bases fitting TRBD2. CDR3 length equals 15 residues. Trimming at V came to 0 bases and at J to 7 bases, leaving 4 bases not matched to a gene. Germline-derived CDR1 and CDR2 are LGHNA and YNFKEQ. The CDR3: CASSQDSGGRNEQFF. In nucleotides, the CDR3 is TGTGCCAGCAGCCAAGATAGCGGGGGCCGAAATGAGCAGTTCTTC.

The gene calls are TRBV18 and TRBJ2-7, with 7 positions matching TRBD2. The CDR3 loop spans 14 amino acids. J was trimmed by 2 bases and V by 4 bases; bases with no gene match: 5. From germline, CDR1 is KGHSH and CDR2 LQKENI. This CDR3 reads CASSRSGLAYEQYF. The CDR3 nucleotides read TGTGCCAGCTCACGATCAGGACTAGCCTACGAGCAGTACTTC. Supplemented by reference TRBV18 and TRBJ2-7, the full variable domain reads NAGVMQNPRHLVRRRGQEARLRCSPMKGHSHVYWYRQLPEEGLKFMVYLQKENIIDESGMPKERFSAEFPKEGPSILRIQQVVRGDSAAYFCASSRSGLAYEQYFGPGTRLTVT.

The chain has TRBV5-4 and TRBJ1-2; D not resolved. Trimming stripped 4 bases from V and 4 bases from J, with 14 bases between. Germline V CDR1 and CDR2: SGHNT, YYREEE (reference sequence). The CDR3 is 14 amino acids. The CDR3 coding sequence is TGTGCCAGCAGCCTCTCCGGAGTGGGCTATGGCTACACCTTC. Residues: CASSLSGVGYGYTF.

The CDR3 DNA sequence: TGTGCCAGCAGCTTGGGGGCAGGGAGTACAGATACGCAGTATTTT. It translates to CASSLGAGSTDTQYF. The chain recombines TRBV5-6 with TRBJ2-3, with D perhaps assigned TRBD1 or TRBD2 (5 bases each). Looked up from germline, CDR1 is SGHDT and CDR2 is YYEEEE. The CDR3 extends over 15 amino acids. V lost 0 bases, J lost 3 bases, and 11 bases lay in between. The full variable domain, rest sourced from reference TRBV5-6 and TRBJ2-3, is DAGVTQSPTHLIKTRGQQVTLRCSPKSGHDTVSWYQQALGQGPQFIFQYYEEEERQRGNFPDRFSGHQFPNYSSELNVNALLLGDSALYLCASSLGAGSTDTQYFGPGTRLTVL.

V is TRBV19 and J is TRBJ1-1; weak D call: TRBD1 (6 bases). CDR1 LNHDA and CDR2 SQIVND come from the germline V gene (reference sequence). The CDR3 covers 14 residues. The ends were cut back, 8 bases at V and 6 bases at J, with 19 bases in the middle. As DNA, the CDR3 is TGTGCCAGTTTAGATGGGGGGCTAAACTCTGAAGCTTTCTTT. Translating it yields CASLDGGLNSEAFF.

The rearrangement joins TRBV27 to TRBJ2-6; weak D call: TRBD1 (6 bases). This CDR3 has 20 amino acids. Germline V CDR1 and CDR2: MNHEY, SMNVEV (reference sequence). V was cut by 3 bases and J by 0 bases, with 21 bases left in between. Here the CDR3 reads CASSFITPRGSPSGANVLTF. CDR3 coding DNA: TGTGCCAGCAGTTTCATTACCCCAAGGGGGTCCCCCTCTGGGGCCAACGTCCTGACTTTC.

V and J are TRBV11-2 and TRBJ1-1; 8 positions match TRBD1. Germline V gives CDR1 SGHAT, CDR2 FQNNGV. The V gene end was trimmed by 3 bases and the J gene end by 1 base; junction bases not matched to a gene: 1. The CDR3 runs to 14 residues. The chain's CDR3 is CASSFTGGNTEAFF. The CDR3, as DNA: TGTGCCAGCAGCTTTACAGGGGGGAACACTGAAGCTTTCTTT.

The chain recombines TRBV6-6 with TRBJ1-1; tentative D call: TRBD1 (6 bases). Germline-derived CDR1 and CDR2 are MNHNY and SVGAGI (reference sequence). The CDR3 contains 14 residues. With 6 bases removed from V and 1 base from J, the gap between germline ends came to 12 bases. The CDR3 protein is CASSNGGGNTEAFF. CDR3 sequence (DNA): TGTGCCAGCAGCAATGGGGGCGGGAACACTGAAGCTTTCTTT.

The V gene is TRBV27, the J gene TRBJ2-3, with 10 bases fitting TRBD2. The CDR3 sequence is 19 residues long. Per the germline V gene, CDR1 is MNHEY and CDR2 is SMNVEV (reference sequence). The V segment lost 5 bases and the J segment 2 bases; nucleotides outside the gene matches: 16. In DNA form, the CDR3 reads TGTGCCAGCAGTGCCGCTGCGAAGCCTAGCGGGGGATACACAGATACGCAGTATTTT. Translated, it gives CASSAAAKPSGGYTDTQYF.